This TCR beta chain was documented in a study of early T cells in non-severe SARS-CoV-2 infection (dated by TCRdb to the early 2020s). Regarding the study in general: Because TCR sequencing relied on bulk RNA taken from unsorted whole blood, pairing of alpha and beta chains was not possible.

The library came from 5' RACE. The data were produced on a NextSeq 500. In the TCR library protocol, unique molecular identifiers were attached to individual cDNA molecules to correct for PCR bias and sequencing error. Both TCR alpha and beta chains were sequenced, and tight co-correlation was observed between alpha and beta sequence abundances in each sample. Turning to the authors' computational methods: Decombinator V4 was used to perform V gene, J gene and CDR3 annotation of TCR sequences. Expanded TCRs were defined as changing significantly between any two time points under a Poisson model with p below 0.0001. Abundances of TCRs were expressed as counts per million after normalisation to the total number of TCRs sequenced in each sample. TRAV1-2 paired with TRAJ12, TRAJ20 or TRAJ33 defined MAIT TCRs, while TRAV10 paired with TRAJ18 defined iNKT TCRs. VDJdb, accessed on 1 November 2021, was searched for TCRs annotated for CMV, EBV and SARS-CoV-2, and TCRs annotated for more than one antigen were excluded. TCRdb reprocessing: public reads trimmed at Q25 with fastp, clones called with MiXCR, in-frame beta chains kept. Merged by CDR3 protein, the rows form single entries marked with the most common genes and DNA. TCRdb's processing, not the study's, gives the V and J calls here. The sample includes approximately 29,000 distinct CDR3 sequences, with about 6% observed a single time. Approximately 5.5% of the sample rests with the top ten.

Set within a cohort of healthcare workers in London, UK, this nested case-control study involved weekly PCR testing of nasopharyngeal swabs along with blood sampling. Healthcare workers were recruited during the week of the UK lockdown, between 23 and 31 March 2020, and followed weekly for up to about 15 weeks. From the cysteine up to the phenylalanine, the CDR3 has a length of 15 residues. The read is trimmed to its CDR3 DNA, 45 bases read in frame from base 1. According to the germline V gene, CDR1 reads SGHRS and CDR2 reads YFSETQ. Germline trimming: 2 bases from V, 4 bases from J; junction bases outside gene matches: 5. Beyond this particular receptor, the publication reports: VDJdb matching was skewed toward anti-spike CD8 responses and likely underestimated virus-specific expansions, missing private and CD4 specificities.

This clonotype was counted many times. The specificity of this receptor is unknown. Per-nucleotide qualities are absent, and no much larger clonotype sits a single base away. The TCR comes from an adult who was a healthcare worker with PCR-confirmed SARS-CoV-2 infection or an uninfected control (not recorded which). Sequences were obtained from whole blood. The rearranged chain carries TRBV5-1 and TRBJ2-1; 8 middle bases align to TRBD2. CDR3 region: CASSFAGGPYNEQFF. The bases are TGCGCCAGCAGCTTTGCGGGGGGACCTTACAATGAGCAGTTCTTC.